This TCR beta chain was observed in a study of T cells after yellow fever vaccination. Looking at the study overall: With SMART-Seq v4 Ultra Low Input, the fractions containing low cell numbers were prepared. Whole-study findings and limits: Peaking faster, on day 5 versus 15, the secondary response was nonetheless weaker. Most clones from primary vaccination were detected again post-booster (about 95% CD4, roughly 90% CD8).

It was through 5'RACE template switching that TCR cDNA was made, with a universal primer site and UMIs added. TCRdb processed the 5' RACE reads anew with MiXCR; each CDR3 protein has one entry. Among about 550,000 distinct CDR3 sequences listed, around 21% were seen once. With respect to this clonotype: The antigen remains unidentified.

The TCR comes from a man younger than 45 who received the YFV17D yellow fever vaccine. Sequencing used PBMCs, obtained 15 days after the yellow fever booster vaccination.

This CDR3 is CASSLDRARETQYF. DNA of the CDR3: TGCGCCAGCAGCTTGGACAGGGCTCGCGAGACCCAGTACTTC. The chain joins TRBV5-1 to TRBJ2-5, with D perhaps matching TRBD1 (6 bases). The CDR3 covers 14 residues. Germline assignment: CDR1 SGHRS and CDR2 YFSETQ. Trimming took off 0 bases at V and 5 bases at J, with 11 bases between the two ends.